This T cell receptor (beta chain) was captured in a study of cytomegalovirus exposure and HLA in healthy donors. Study at large: Around 77 million unique TCRs from HLA-typed donors made up an early data release.

Primers included in the PCR were 60 Vbeta and 13 Jbeta primers. Here immunoSEQ multiplex PCR was the method, and the copy in TCRdb shows in-frame clones only, minus some. The sample carries about 160,000 clones, around 72% recorded once. Germline-derived CDR1 and CDR2 are SGHTA and FQGNSA. The V and J ends lost 5 bases and 1 base, in that order; junction bases with no gene match: 8. The CDR3 spans 15 residues. This clone has just a few counts. Its antigen is unidentified. All donors participated as healthy donors of bone marrow. Study-level points and caveats: Later work found most CMV-associated TCR beta chains apparently HLA-restricted. When analyzed later, the rates of TCR association showed variation by HLA locus, with DRB1 the most and HLA-C the fewest.

Sequencing was done on a sample of PBMCs. The rearrangement uses TRBV7-2 and TRBJ2-7; 7 bases line up with TRBD1. The receptor was isolated from a man aged 18-30 years in good health and CMV-seronegative. The CDR3 nucleotides are TGTGCCAGCAGCCCGCCGGGACAGCCTTCCTACGAGCAGTACTTC. This gives the protein CASSPPGQPSYEQYF.